A single sample is the source of the 9 T cell receptor beta chains below, sequenced in a study of beta chain features in type 1 diabetes. Of the isolated RNA, all was reverse transcribed, and so the sequenced material was expressed TCRB transcripts. Data came from immunoSEQ multiplex PCR; TCRdb stores just in-frame clones and leaves some out. The sample comprises approximately 150,000 clones, 10% of which are singletons, and roughly 1.4% rests with the top ten. The specimen sequenced was naive CD4+ T cells from blood. All receptors come from a man aged 18 to 30 in good health.

This rearrangement joins TRBV5-4 to TRBJ2-2; possibly TRBD1 for D (5 bases). The V gene's germline CDR1 is SGHNT and CDR2 YYREEE (reference sequence). The V end was cut by 1 base, the J end by 4 bases, with 17 bases between. The CDR3 consists of 17 residues. CDR3 bases: TGTGCCAGCAGCTTGCTCTCTCGGCAGGGAAGCACCGGGGAGCTGTTTTTT. This translates into CASSLLSRQGSTGELFF.

V gene TRBV2 combines with J gene TRBJ1-2; TRBD1 matches at 7 bases. Germline CDR1 SNHLY, CDR2 FYNNEI. There are 15 residues in the CDR3. J gave up 2 bases and V 6 bases, and 9 bases lay outside the gene matches. CDR3 protein: CASRASGTDNYGYTF. Written as DNA, the CDR3 is TGTGCCAGCAGAGCTTCCGGGACAGACAACTATGGCTACACCTTC.

This clone has only a few counts. V usage is TRBV27 and J usage is TRBJ1-5; D is perhaps TRBD1 (6 bases). The CDR3 covers 15 residues. V was trimmed by 3 bases and J by 4 bases, leaving 13 bases between them. Germline CDR1 MNHEY, CDR2 SMNVEV (reference sequence). The CDR3 reads CASSFGRGPNQPQHF. The CDR3 region has the DNA TGTGCCAGCAGTTTCGGCAGGGGCCCGAATCAGCCCCAGCATTTT.

This clone has more than one count but fewer than ten. V is TRBV28 and J is TRBJ2-7; 9 nucleotides agree with TRBD1. The trim removed 8 bases at V and 2 bases at J, leaving 4 bases unmatched. CDR3 length equals 13 residues. In germline, CDR1 is MDHEN, CDR2 SYDVKM. The CDR3 DNA sequence: TGTGCCAGCGGGACAGGGTTACCCTACGAGCAGTACTTC. This gives the protein CASGTGLPYEQYF.

This CDR3 reads CASRNFEGVGEQYF. In DNA, the CDR3 is TGTGCCAGCAGGAATTTCGAGGGGGTTGGGGAGCAGTACTTC. The chain is built from TRBV2 and TRBJ2-7; D might be TRBD1 (6 bases). CDR3 length: 14 amino acids. Per the germline V gene, CDR1 is SNHLY and CDR2 is FYNNEI. V lost 6 bases and J lost 7, with 19 bases in between.

This clone was counted ten times or more. The V gene is TRBV4-3, the J gene TRBJ1-5; D uncertain. CDR1 LGHNA and CDR2 YSLEER come from the germline V gene. The V gene lost 2 bases and the J gene lost 7 bases, with 9 bases spanning the gap. CDR3 length: 13 residues. The CDR3 nucleotides are TGCGCCAGCAGCCAACGTATAAGCCAGCCCCAGCATTTT. Protein: CASSQRISQPQHF.

This clone occurred a few times. The V and J genes are TRBV11-2 and TRBJ2-3; 12 nucleotides match TRBD2. J gave up 5 bases and V 1 base, and 10 bases lay outside the gene matches. The CDR3 totals 18 residues. The V gene's germline CDR1 is SGHAT and CDR2 FQNNGV. The CDR3 loop is CASSLGKTSGGRGDTQYF. The CDR3 bases are TGTGCCAGCAGCTTAGGAAAAACTAGCGGGGGGCGGGGAGATACGCAGTATTTT.

The rearrangement links TRBV7-2 to TRBJ2-5, with 8 bases aligning to TRBD1. Germline V CDR1 and CDR2: SGHTA, FQGNSA. V was clipped by 2 bases and J by 1 base; unmatched bases: 9. The CDR3 spans 17 residues. This chain's CDR3 is CASSLSSAGGFQETQYF. The CDR3 coding sequence is TGTGCCAGCAGCTTAAGTTCGGCAGGGGGCTTCCAAGAGACCCAGTACTTC. The full variable domain, in which reference TRBV7-2 and TRBJ2-5 provide the parts outside the CDR3, is GAGVSQSPSNKVTEKGKDVELRCDPISGHTALYWYRQSLGQGLEFLIYFQGNSAPDKSGLPSDRFSAERTGGSVSTLTIQRTQQEDSAVYLCASSLSSAGGFQETQYFGPGTRLLVL.

This clone occurred many times. The chain has TRBV5-4 and TRBJ2-6, with a weak D call TRBD2 (5 bases). The CDR3 consists of 16 residues. Germline V gene lookup returns CDR1 SGHNT and CDR2 YYREEE (reference sequence). V lost 4 bases, J lost 1 base, and 12 bases lay in between. The CDR3 sequence is CASSPDGGSGANVLTF. CDR3 bases: TGTGCCAGCAGCCCCGATGGCGGGTCTGGGGCCAACGTCCTGACTTTC.